The 30 T cell receptor beta chains reported below all come from one sample, sequenced in a study of blood T cell repertoires in COVID-19. The repertoire was sequenced with immunoSEQ multiplex PCR; TCRdb's copy has only in-frame clones and lacks some. Of about 150,000 clones listed, roughly nine tenths were seen once; the top ten hold about 15%. The specimen sequenced was peripheral blood. Receptor source: a middle-aged woman with acute or convalescent COVID-19.

V is TRBV10-1 and J is TRBJ2-7; D is undetermined. V lost 4 bases to trimming and J lost 1 base, with 8 bases between them. CDR3 length: 13 residues. Germline V CDR1 and CDR2: WNHNN, SYGVQD (reference sequence). The CDR3 coding sequence is TGCGCCAGCAGTGCAGGAAATTCCTACGAGCAGTACTTC. Translated: CASSAGNSYEQYF.

The V gene is TRBV12-3 or TRBV12-4, the J gene TRBJ2-1; D unclear. The CDR3 has 13 amino acids. The ends were cut back, 6 bases at V and 9 bases at J, with 15 bases in the middle. For the CDR3, the DNA is TGTGCCAGCAGCATTGTGGCGCGGTCTGAGCAGTTCTTC. Amino acids: CASSIVARSEQFF.

The rearrangement joins TRBV10-2 to TRBJ1-2; 10 bases agree with TRBD1. Germline V gene sequence: CDR1 WSHSY, CDR2 SAAADI. After removal of 4 bases from V and 8 bases from J, the junction contained 10 bases not matched to a gene. The CDR3 totals 15 residues. CDR3 sequence (DNA): TGCGCCAGCAGTGGAGAGGACAGGGGGAGTTTCGGCTACACCTTC. Residues: CASSGEDRGSFGYTF.

This chain uses TRBV30 with TRBJ2-5, with 10 bases identical to TRBD2. J was trimmed by 2 bases and V by 2 bases; bases with no gene match: 11. The CDR3 covers 17 residues. Germline V gene sequence: CDR1 GTSNPN, CDR2 SVGIG (reference sequence). CDR3 sequence (DNA): TGTGCCTGGAGTACTGACCTTCTAGCGGGAGTGCAAGAGACCCAGTACTTC. It yields the protein CAWSTDLLAGVQETQYF.

The chain uses TRBV28 and TRBJ1-4; D unresolved. Trimming removed 6 bases at V and 7 bases at J, with 12 bases between. CDR3 length: 13 residues. CDR1 and CDR2 from the germline V gene are MDHEN and SYDVKM. The CDR3 DNA follows: TGTGCCAGCAGCCGCCCGGGGATTGAAAAACTGTTTTTT. This sequence encodes CASSRPGIEKLFF.

V and J are TRBV11-2 and TRBJ2-2, with 14 bases lining up with TRBD2. This CDR3 spans 18 amino acids. V lost 1 base to trimming and J lost 4 bases; unmatched junction nucleotides: 5. CDR1 and CDR2 from the germline V gene are SGHAT and FQNNGV. The CDR3 loop is CASSLVGLAGGFTGELFF. DNA of the CDR3: TGTGCCAGCAGCTTAGTTGGACTAGCGGGGGGTTTCACCGGGGAGCTGTTTTTT.

The rearrangement links TRBV6-4 to TRBJ1-2; no clear D gene. The V gene's germline CDR1 is MRHNA and CDR2 SNTAGT. CDR3 size: 12 residues. The ends were cut back, 2 bases at V and 3 bases at J, with 4 bases in the middle. CDR3 nucleotides: TGTGCCAGCAGTGACAGAGACTATGGCTACACCTTC. Its protein product is CASSDRDYGYTF.

The gene calls are TRBV7-2 and TRBJ2-5; 9 bases align to TRBD2. V was pared by 5 bases and J by 5 bases, with 3 bases of the junction left unmatched. This CDR3 is built from 13 residues. In germline, CDR1 is SGHTA, CDR2 FQGNSA. The CDR3 protein is CASSDTSGETQYF. As DNA, the CDR3 is TGTGCCAGCAGCGACACTAGCGGGGAGACCCAGTACTTC.

In its sample, this clone was seen once. The rearrangement joins TRBV6-1 to TRBJ2-3; the match to TRBD2 covers 9 bases. CDR1 and CDR2 (germline): MNHNS, SASEGT. The CDR3 runs 16 residues. Trimming took 4 bases from V and 3 from J; bases not matched to a gene: 8. The CDR3 DNA reads as TGTGCCAGCAGTGTACAGCGGGGGGCCCTGACAGATACGCAGTATTTT. This encodes CASSVQRGALTDTQYF.

This chain joins TRBV19 and TRBJ1-5, with 9 bases that match TRBD1. Judging by the DNA end, TRBJ2-3 fits better; the J call may be wrong. The CDR3 is 16 residues long. Germline-derived CDR1 and CDR2 are LNHDA and SQIVND (reference sequence). The CDR3 DNA is TGTGCCAGTAGTATAAATGGGGACAGGGCTTTGGTGCCCCAGTATTTT. It specifies CASSINGDRALVPQYF.

The J gene is TRBJ2-7, the V gene TRBV19, with 12 bases that match TRBD1. This CDR3 has 15 residues. V was pared by 5 bases and J by 5 bases, with 7 bases of the junction left unmatched. Germline V gene data show CDR1 as LNHDA and CDR2 as SQIVND (reference sequence). CDR3 region: CASSSSGTGGDEQYF. The DNA of the CDR3 is TGTGCCAGTAGTTCCTCCGGGACAGGGGGCGACGAGCAGTACTTC.

The gene calls are TRBV28 and TRBJ1-3; 7 nucleotides match TRBD1. Per germline, CDR1 MDHEN and CDR2 SYDVKM. The CDR3 has 13 residues. The J segment lost 2 bases and the V segment lost 6 bases, leaving 1 base of the junction unmatched. The CDR3 region is CASRGTAGNTIYF. The CDR3 region has the DNA TGTGCCAGCAGGGGGACAGCTGGAAACACCATATATTTT.

The V and J genes are TRBV29-1 and TRBJ1-2; tentatively, D is TRBD1 (5 bases). This CDR3 comprises 13 residues. CDR1 is SQVTM and CDR2 is ANQGSEA in the germline V gene. V was pared by 4 bases and J by 7 bases, with 16 bases between. For the CDR3, the DNA is TGCAGCGTTGGGGGGGGGACCCACGGTGGCTACACCTTC. Translation gives CSVGGGTHGGYTF.

The chain carries TRBV25-1 and TRBJ2-4; D is perhaps TRBD1 (5 bases). Trimming shortened V by 4 bases and J by 0 bases, and 10 bases separated the two germline ends. Germline V CDR1 and CDR2: MGHDK, SYGVNS. The CDR3 spans 15 residues. The CDR3 DNA follows: TGTGCCAGCAGTGGACAGATCTTAGCCAAAAACATTCAGTACTTC. Translated: CASSGQILAKNIQYF.

In this sample, this clone turned up once. This chain uses TRBV2 with TRBJ1-6, with D maybe TRBD1 (5 bases). The germline V gene has CDR1 SNHLY and CDR2 FYNNEI. There are 13 residues in the CDR3. V dropped 9 bases and J dropped 5 bases, with 11 bases sitting between them. The CDR3 DNA follows: TGTGCCAGAGGACACCGAAATAATTCACCCCTCCACTTT. It translates to CARGHRNNSPLHF.

The rearrangement links TRBV9 to TRBJ1-3; D unclear. Per germline, CDR1 SGDLS and CDR2 YYNGEE. The CDR3 spans 14 residues. V was trimmed by 0 bases and J by 6 bases, leaving 10 bases between them. CDR3: CASSVGRTPNTIYF. The DNA of the CDR3 is TGTGCCAGCAGCGTAGGTCGGACTCCAAACACCATATATTTT. The entire variable domain, with the rest obtained from reference TRBV9 and TRBJ1-3, is as follows: DSGVTQTPKHLITATGQRVTLRCSPRSGDLSVYWYQQSLDQGLQFLIQYYNGEERAKGNILERFSAQQFPDLHSELNLSSLELGDSALYFCASSVGRTPNTIYFGEGSWLTVV.

This chain uses TRBV12-3 or TRBV12-4 with TRBJ2-3, with 7 positions matching TRBD1. V shed 4 bases, J shed 4 bases, and the junction held 2 bases outside the gene matches. This CDR3 is built from 13 residues. The CDR3 bases are TGTGCCAGCAGTTACAGGGGCGCAGATACGCAGTATTTT. It encodes CASSYRGADTQYF.

This chain uses TRBV2 with TRBJ2-1, with 7 nucleotides matching TRBD2. In germline, CDR1 is SNHLY, CDR2 FYNNEI. This CDR3 is 14 amino acids long. The V segment lost 6 bases and the J segment 4 bases; nucleotides outside the gene matches: 6. CDR3 protein: CASRTSSSYNEQFF. CDR3 sequence (DNA): TGTGCCAGCAGGACTAGCTCTTCGTACAATGAGCAGTTCTTC.

The CDR3 loop reads CAWGDTVDIQYF. CDR3 in DNA: TGTGCCTGGGGGGACACCGTGGACATTCAGTACTTC. This chain links TRBV30 with TRBJ2-4, with a weak D call TRBD1 (6 bases). This CDR3 comprises 12 residues. Trimming removed 5 bases at V and 8 bases at J, with 13 bases between. Germline assignment: CDR1 GTSNPN and CDR2 SVGIG (reference sequence).

CDR3 nucleotides: TGTGCCACCAGCAGAGATCGACAGGGCGCAGGGCCCCAGCATTTT. Its protein is CATSRDRQGAGPQHF. The V gene is TRBV15, the J gene TRBJ1-5; TRBD1 agrees at 7 bases. Looked up from germline, CDR1 is LNHNV and CDR2 is YYDKDF (reference sequence). The CDR3 totals 15 residues. V was pared by 0 bases and J by 9 bases, with 8 bases of the junction left unmatched.

This chain uses TRBV5-1 with TRBJ2-1; D may be TRBD2 (5 bases). Trimming cost V 3 bases and J 9 bases, with 16 bases left between them. Looked up from germline, CDR1 is SGHRS and CDR2 is YFSETQ. The CDR3 covers 14 residues. The CDR3 loop is CASSWEQRQSEQFF. In DNA, the CDR3 is TGCGCCAGCAGCTGGGAGCAACGTCAGAGTGAGCAGTTCTTC.

The chain employs TRBV4-1 and TRBJ1-1; D unclear. This CDR3 region has 14 residues. The V end was cut by 4 bases, the J end by 4 bases, with 13 bases between. Germline V gene data show CDR1 as MGHRA and CDR2 as YSYEKL. The CDR3 sequence is CASSPGGSATEAFF. Written as DNA, the CDR3 is TGCGCCAGCAGCCCGGGCGGGTCTGCCACTGAAGCTTTCTTT.

The chain employs TRBV12-3 or TRBV12-4 and TRBJ2-3; D is uncertain. V was pared by 3 bases and J by 0 bases, with 4 bases between. This CDR3 comprises 13 residues. As DNA, the CDR3 is TGTGCCAGCAGTTTGGCAAGCACAGATACGCAGTATTTT. Amino acid sequence: CASSLASTDTQYF.

The rearrangement uses TRBV27 and TRBJ2-7, with 7 bases that match TRBD2. The V gene end was trimmed by 5 bases and the J gene end by 1 base; junction bases not matched to a gene: 5. The CDR3 extends over 14 amino acids. Germline CDR1 MNHEY, CDR2 SMNVEV (reference sequence). The CDR3: CASSLTSFSYEQYF. DNA for the CDR3: TGTGCCAGCAGTCTGACTAGCTTTTCCTACGAGCAGTACTTC.

The J gene is TRBJ2-3, the V gene TRBV10-1; TRBD2 matches at 7 bases. In germline, CDR1 is WNHNN, CDR2 SYGVQD (reference sequence). Losses at the gene ends were 2 bases for V and 8 bases for J; bases not matched to a gene: 7. The CDR3 totals 14 residues. The chain's CDR3 is CASSETLGGGTQYF. DNA of the CDR3: TGCGCCAGCAGTGAGACGCTTGGCGGGGGTACGCAGTATTTT.

V gene TRBV27 combines with J gene TRBJ1-2; the match to TRBD1 covers 7 bases. Trimming at V came to 0 bases and at J to 3 bases, leaving 4 bases not matched to a gene. Germline lookup yields CDR1 MNHEY and CDR2 SMNVEV (reference sequence). The length of the CDR3 is 15 residues. The CDR3: CASSLSAGQHYGYTF. In DNA form, the CDR3 reads TGTGCCAGCAGTTTATCGGCGGGACAGCACTATGGCTACACCTTC.

In this sample, this clone turned up once. The chain carries TRBV25-1 and TRBJ2-7; no clear D. V was pared by 8 bases and J by 12 bases, with 11 bases between. Germline V gene data show CDR1 as MGHDK and CDR2 as SYGVNS. This CDR3 region has 9 residues. Here the CDR3 reads CASPLGLYF. DNA of the CDR3: TGTGCCAGCCCGCTAGGCTTGTACTTC.

The chain couples TRBV7-9 to TRBJ1-5; 10 bases match TRBD1. V lost 4 bases and J lost 4; bases outside the gene matches: 4. This CDR3 contains 15 residues. Per germline, CDR1 SEHNR and CDR2 FQNEAQ (reference sequence). CDR3 region: CASSSGGQGNQPQHF. Written as DNA, the CDR3 is TGTGCCAGCAGCTCCGGGGGACAGGGGAATCAGCCCCAGCATTTT.

The chain couples TRBV6-4 to TRBJ2-3; 14 bases map to TRBD2. V trimming: 6 bases; J trimming: 13 bases; junction bases outside the gene matches: 9. The CDR3 has 14 residues. Germline V gene sequence: CDR1 MRHNA, CDR2 SNTAGT. The CDR3 is CASSEGLAGEPEYF. DNA of the CDR3: TGTGCCAGCAGCGAGGGACTAGCGGGGGAGCCGGAGTATTTT.

The rearrangement links TRBV18 to TRBJ1-2, with 11 bases that match TRBD1. The ends lost 3 bases at V and 3 bases at J; junction bases unmatched: 0. Germline V gene sequence: CDR1 KGHSH, CDR2 LQKENI. The CDR3 consists of 14 residues. The CDR3 reads CASSPDRGHYGYTF. The CDR3, as DNA: TGTGCCAGCTCACCGGACAGGGGGCACTATGGCTACACCTTC.